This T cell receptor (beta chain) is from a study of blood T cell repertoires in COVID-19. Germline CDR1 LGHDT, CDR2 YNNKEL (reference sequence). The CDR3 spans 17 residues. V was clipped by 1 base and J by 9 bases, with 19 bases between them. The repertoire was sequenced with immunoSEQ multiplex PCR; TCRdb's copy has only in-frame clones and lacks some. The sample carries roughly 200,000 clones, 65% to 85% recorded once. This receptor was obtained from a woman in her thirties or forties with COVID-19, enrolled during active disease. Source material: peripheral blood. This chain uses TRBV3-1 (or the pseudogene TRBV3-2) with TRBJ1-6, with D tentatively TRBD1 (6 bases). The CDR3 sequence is CASSQVRGGARGSPLHF. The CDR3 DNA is TGTGCCAGCAGCCAAGTCCGTGGGGGGGCGAGAGGTTCACCCCTCCACTTT.